The 2 T cell receptor beta chains given below trace back to one sample, sequenced in a study of regulatory T cells in long-lasting Graves disease (dated by TCRdb to about 2021). The sample's time point label is to be understood as: newly diagnosed GD, antithyroid drugs for less than 3 months. For both TCR sequencing and RNA sequencing, RNA was extracted from PBMCs using TRIzol. Libraries were constructed by multiplex PCR. The sequencer was an Illumina HiSeq 4000. CDR3 regions were amplified by Arm-PCR with iRepertoire HTBI primers to construct TCR beta libraries. TCRdb trimmed public reads at Q25 via fastp, called clones via MiXCR and kept in-frame beta chains. Under each unique CDR3 protein, matching rows form one entry showing the most common genes and DNA. Recorded for this sample are around 400,000 distinct CDR3 sequences; approximately 12% of them occurred a single time. 15% to 20% of the sample comes from the top ten.

This sample also belongs to another study, concerning T cells in Graves' hyperthyroidism and ophthalmopathy.

The sample here was peripheral blood mononuclear cells (PBMCs), taken at new diagnosis, from a patient treated with antithyroid drugs. The receptors stem from a woman aged 18-29 years with Graves disease. Donor details come from another sample of the same person, matched by shared clones.

The table lists this clonotype with a count of one. One junction end does not reproduce the germline sequence, and a read error may be involved. V usage is TRBV18 and J usage is TRBJ2-5; weak D call: TRBD2 (6 bases). Germline CDR1 and CDR2: KGHSH and LQKENI. This CDR3 region has 15 residues. The CDR3 region is CASSPFVNPGETRYF. CDR3 bases: TGTGCCAGCTCACCGTTCGTTAATCCGGGGGAGACCCGGTACTTC.

In this sample, this clonotype turned up a few times. The rearrangement links TRBV5-1 to TRBJ2-3; perhaps TRBD2 as D (6 bases). Germline CDR1 reads SGHRS; CDR2 reads YFSETQ. This CDR3 comprises 15 residues. V was cut by 4 bases and J by 2 bases, with 14 bases left in between. CDR3 DNA sequence: TGCGCCAGCAGCGTCCCTAGCGTCTCCACAGATACGCAGTATTTT. Its protein product is CASSVPSVSTDTQYF.